What follows describes a single T cell receptor (beta chain). Its specificity is not known. Sequenced by immunoSEQ multiplex PCR; TCRdb stores in-frame clones only, minus some. This sample has roughly 35,000 clones, with roughly nine tenths found just once. This entry comes from a study of a mutant IDH1 vaccine in newly diagnosed glioma. General observations from the study: Shifts in the top peripheral T cell clonotypes seemed unrelated to pseudoprogression.

Time point indicated: baseline, week 1 (first vaccination visit). Treatment meaning: pre-vaccination baseline after standard-of-care therapy. This TCR came from a woman between 40 and 50 years old with glioma. Specimen: PBMCs, collected from a glioma patient treated with radiotherapy, temozolomide or both.

For the CDR3, the DNA is TGTGCCAGCAGCTTGGGGTACGGGACAGAGACTGAAGCTTTCTTT. Its translation is CASSLGYGTETEAFF. The chain has TRBV5-6 and TRBJ1-1; TRBD1 matches at 7 bases. Germline loops: CDR1 SGHDT, CDR2 YYEEEE. V gave up 0 bases and J gave up 5 bases; unmatched junction bases: 7. CDR3 length: 15 amino acids. Full variable domain (outside the CDR3, taken from reference TRBV5-6 and TRBJ1-1): DAGVTQSPTHLIKTRGQQVTLRCSPKSGHDTVSWYQQALGQGPQFIFQYYEEEERQRGNFPDRFSGHQFPNYSSELNVNALLLGDSALYLCASSLGYGTETEAFFGQGTRLTVV.